These 28 T cell receptor beta chains originate from one sample sequenced in a study of blood T cell repertoires in COVID-19. The data were produced by immunoSEQ multiplex PCR, yet TCRdb's version contains in-frame clones alone and is incomplete. Among fewer than 250,000 clones listed, about four fifths were seen once. Sequencing was performed on peripheral blood. These receptors were collected from a man in his sixties with acute or convalescent COVID-19.

This chain links TRBV30 with TRBJ1-2; D unresolved. V was pared by 1 base and J by 8 bases, with 14 bases between. This CDR3 comprises 13 residues. In germline, CDR1 is GTSNPN, CDR2 SVGIG (reference sequence). The CDR3 spells CAWSGASPTGYTF. The CDR3 DNA reads as TGTGCCTGGAGTGGGGCATCACCTACGGGCTACACCTTC. The full variable domain, in which reference TRBV30 and TRBJ1-2 provide the parts outside the CDR3, is SQTIHQWPATLVQPVGSPLSLECTVEGTSNPNLYWYRQAAGRGLQLLFYSVGIGQISSEVPQNLSASRPQDRQFILSSKKLLLSDSGFYLCAWSGASPTGYTFGSGTRLTVV.

V is TRBV24-1 and J is TRBJ1-5; D remains ambiguous. Per germline, CDR1 KGHDR and CDR2 SFDVKD. Trimming removed 0 bases from V and 2 bases from J, with 13 bases in between. The CDR3 consists of 17 residues. CDR3 residues: CATSDLRPKRGNQPQHF. The DNA of the CDR3 is TGTGCCACCAGTGATTTGCGCCCGAAGAGGGGCAATCAGCCCCAGCATTTT.

This chain links TRBV7-2 with TRBJ2-2, with TRBD2 matching over 9 bases. Germline CDR1 SGHTA, CDR2 FQGNSA. Germline trimming cut 4 bases from V and 2 bases from J; bases unmatched to any gene: 2. The CDR3 has 15 residues. The CDR3 DNA sequence: TGTGCCAGCAGCTCTAGCGGGGTCAACACCGGGGAGCTGTTTTTT. It codes for CASSSSGVNTGELFF.

DNA of the CDR3: TGTGCCAGCAGCCGCGGTTACAATGAGCAGTTCTTC. The encoded protein is CASSRGYNEQFF. This chain uses TRBV6-2 or TRBV6-3 with TRBJ2-1, with D unresolved. The V gene's germline CDR1 is MNHEY and CDR2 SVGEGT. V lost 6 bases and J lost 4, with 7 bases in between. CDR3 length: 12 amino acids.

The chain couples TRBV9 to TRBJ1-1, with D tentatively TRBD1 (6 bases). Germline V gives CDR1 SGDLS, CDR2 YYNGEE. The CDR3 is 16 residues long. V lost 4 bases and J 2 bases, leaving 18 bases between the germline ends. This CDR3 reads CASSPQPGQINTEAFF. The DNA for the CDR3 is TGTGCCAGCAGCCCCCAACCGGGACAAATTAACACTGAAGCTTTCTTT.

The CDR3 protein is CASSSDRGRDTGELFF. Written as DNA, the CDR3 is TGCGCCAGCAGTTCCGACAGGGGGCGGGACACCGGGGAGCTGTTTTTT. The chain has TRBV5-1 and TRBJ2-2; 10 nucleotides line up with TRBD1. The CDR3 is 16 residues long. The V gene's germline CDR1 is SGHRS and CDR2 YFSETQ. The V and J ends lost 5 bases and 3 bases, in that order; junction bases with no gene match: 7.

This chain joins TRBV12-5 and TRBJ2-3; D ambiguous. This CDR3 is 14 amino acids long. Germline assignment: CDR1 LGHNT and CDR2 FRNRAP. V lost 1 base and J 4 bases, leaving 9 bases between the germline ends. This chain's CDR3 is CASGLARPPDTQYF. As DNA, the CDR3 is TGTGCTAGTGGTTTGGCTAGGCCCCCAGATACGCAGTATTTT.

The V call is TRBV2, the J call TRBJ2-1; the match to TRBD2 covers 14 bases. CDR3 length: 16 residues. The trim removed 6 bases at V and 13 bases at J, leaving 14 bases unmatched. The germline V gene has CDR1 SNHLY and CDR2 FYNNEI. As DNA, the CDR3 is TGTGCCAGCAGCGCCGATGGACTAGCGGGAGGTTCTTTCCAGTTCTTC. Its translation: CASSADGLAGGSFQFF.

The V gene is TRBV15, the J gene TRBJ2-3, with TRBD1 matching over 9 bases. V shed 1 base and J 5 bases; nucleotides not matched to a gene: 4. CDR1 is LNHNV, CDR2 YYDKDF, per germline (reference sequence). CDR3 length: 15 residues. The CDR3 is CATSRGQGGRDTQYF. The CDR3 coding sequence is TGTGCCACCAGCAGAGGACAGGGGGGGCGAGATACGCAGTATTTT.

V and J are TRBV6-5 and TRBJ1-2; tentative D call: TRBD1 (6 bases). Germline V gene sequence: CDR1 MNHEY, CDR2 SVGAGI. The CDR3 spans 12 residues. Trimming removed 6 bases from V and 3 bases from J, with 8 bases in between. The CDR3 region has the DNA TGTGCCAGCAGGAGGACAGACTATGGCTACACCTTC. This codes for CASRRTDYGYTF.

The V and J genes are TRBV6-5 and TRBJ2-7, with 8 positions matching TRBD1. The CDR3 contains 14 residues. Trimming took 7 bases from V and 6 from J; bases not matched to a gene: 11. Germline CDR1 MNHEY, CDR2 SVGAGI. CDR3 protein: CASIRQGIPCEQYF. CDR3 bases: TGTGCCAGCATTAGACAGGGGATTCCCTGCGAGCAGTACTTC.

This chain links TRBV7-2 with TRBJ1-3; D might be TRBD1 (6 bases). CDR1 is SGHTA and CDR2 is FQGNSA in the germline V gene. This CDR3 has 16 amino acids. With 2 bases removed from V and 4 bases from J, the gap between germline ends came to 15 bases. The CDR3 here is CASSLTLSGTGNTIYF. The CDR3 nucleotides read TGTGCCAGCAGCTTAACTCTCTCGGGGACAGGAAACACCATATATTTT.

The chain couples TRBV3-1 (or the pseudogene TRBV3-2) to TRBJ2-1, with D unclear. The V gene lost 3 bases and the J gene lost 3 bases, with 3 bases spanning the gap. CDR1 and CDR2 (germline): LGHDT, YNNKEL (reference sequence). This CDR3 has 12 residues. This CDR3 reads CASSHNYNEQFF. In DNA form, the CDR3 reads TGTGCCAGCAGCCACAACTACAATGAGCAGTTCTTC.

There are a few counts of this clone. J is TRBJ2-7 and V is TRBV5-4; 12 nucleotides align to TRBD2. Germline assignment: CDR1 SGHNT and CDR2 YYREEE (reference sequence). V shed 4 bases and J 1 base; nucleotides not matched to a gene: 6. The length of the CDR3 is 16 residues. In nucleotides, the CDR3 is TGTGCCAGCAGCCCTACGACTAGCGGGGGATCCTACGAGCAGTACTTC. Its translation is CASSPTTSGGSYEQYF.

The sample holds a few counts of this clone. The J gene is TRBJ1-2, the V gene TRBV6-5, with TRBD1 matching 9 bases. V was clipped by 6 bases and J by 8 bases; unmatched bases: 13. CDR1 and CDR2 (germline): MNHEY, SVGAGI. The CDR3 covers 15 residues. CDR3 DNA sequence: TGTGCCAGCAGATCCCCGGGACAGGGAAGAGGGGGCTACACCTTC. Translating it yields CASRSPGQGRGGYTF.

V and J are TRBV2 and TRBJ1-2; 9 bases map to TRBD1. Per germline, CDR1 SNHLY and CDR2 FYNNEI. The CDR3 runs 14 residues. J was trimmed by 7 bases and V by 6 bases; bases with no gene match: 9. CDR3 protein: CASRGTGGAGGYTF. As DNA, the CDR3 is TGTGCCAGCAGAGGAACAGGGGGCGCAGGTGGCTACACCTTC.

This chain joins TRBV2 and TRBJ2-1; D gene unclear. V was trimmed by 3 bases and J by 0 bases, leaving 18 bases between them. This CDR3 region has 18 residues. Looked up from germline, CDR1 is SNHLY and CDR2 is FYNNEI. The CDR3 loop reads CASSDPHFDMSSYNEQFF. CDR3 nucleotides: TGTGCCAGCAGTGATCCCCATTTCGACATGAGCTCCTACAATGAGCAGTTCTTC.

The V and J genes are TRBV15 and TRBJ2-5; 13 bases map to TRBD2. Germline CDR1 is LNHNV and CDR2 is YYDKDF (reference sequence). This CDR3 is built from 14 residues. J lost 4 bases, V lost 6 bases, and 2 bases had no gene match. The CDR3 reads CATRGLAGRETQYF. CDR3 nucleotides: TGTGCCACCAGGGGACTAGCGGGACGAGAGACCCAGTACTTC.

The chain recombines TRBV18 with TRBJ1-4, with unresolved D. The CDR3 sequence is 14 residues long. Germline-derived CDR1 and CDR2 are KGHSH and LQKENI. V lost 3 bases to trimming and J lost 3 bases, with 8 bases between them. This chain's CDR3 is CASSPSGANEKLFF. CDR3 nucleotides: TGTGCCAGCTCACCGTCAGGCGCTAATGAAAAACTGTTTTTT.

This clone was seen just once. V gene TRBV7-9 combines with J gene TRBJ1-5, with unresolved D. The germline V and J ends were trimmed by 5 bases and 6 bases, with 11 bases remaining between them. The CDR3 is 13 amino acids. Germline assignment: CDR1 SEHNR and CDR2 FQNEAQ (reference sequence). As DNA, the CDR3 is TGTGCCAGCAGCCCCGAGGCGGTTCAGCCCCAGCATTTT. Its translation: CASSPEAVQPQHF.

The chain couples TRBV7-2 to TRBJ2-3; 12 bases map to TRBD2. From germline, CDR1 is SGHTA and CDR2 FQGNSA. V was clipped by 5 bases and J by 2 bases; unmatched bases: 14. CDR3 size: 19 residues. The CDR3 DNA is TGTGCCAGCAGCCCTGGACTAGCGGGGACCACCCGGCTCACAGATACGCAGTATTTT. Amino acid sequence: CASSPGLAGTTRLTDTQYF.

In nucleotides, the CDR3 is TGTGCCAGCAGCCAAAAGCAGGGTGTGGGCATCATCGGGGAGCTGTTTTTT. Translating it yields CASSQKQGVGIIGELFF. The chain joins TRBV4-2 to TRBJ2-2, with D maybe TRBD1 (5 bases). Germline V lookup: CDR1 LGHNA, CDR2 YNFKEQ. This CDR3 region has 17 residues. Trimming took off 2 bases at V and 7 bases at J, with 20 bases between the two ends.

The table lists this clone with a few counts. The V and J genes are TRBV2 and TRBJ2-1; perhaps TRBD2 as D (7 bases). Per germline, CDR1 SNHLY and CDR2 FYNNEI. The CDR3 is 14 residues long. Trimming pared 7 bases from V and 6 bases from J, leaving 16 bases between. Here the CDR3 DNA reads TGTGCCAGCACCCCAAGGGGGGGCCTCAATGAGCAGTTCTTC. Translating it yields CASTPRGGLNEQFF.

The V and J genes are TRBV11-2 and TRBJ2-7, with 10 bases identical to TRBD1. The trim removed 5 bases at V and 0 bases at J, leaving 4 bases unmatched. There are 15 residues in the CDR3. The germline V gene has CDR1 SGHAT and CDR2 FQNNGV. The CDR3 DNA reads as TGTGCCAGCAGCCTCGACAGGGGGCGCTCCTACGAGCAGTACTTC. Encoded protein: CASSLDRGRSYEQYF. Full variable domain (remainder filled in from reference TRBV11-2 and TRBJ2-7): EAGVAQSPRYKIIEKRQSVAFWCNPISGHATLYWYQQILGQGPKLLIQFQNNGVVDDSQLPKDRFSAERLKGVDSTLKIQPAKLEDSAVYLCASSLDRGRSYEQYFGPGTRLTVT.

The chain employs TRBV5-4 and TRBJ2-6; possibly TRBD1 for D (5 bases). This CDR3 comprises 18 residues. Trimming left V 1 base short and J 0 bases short, with 14 bases between. Per germline, CDR1 SGHNT and CDR2 YYREEE (reference sequence). CDR3 nucleotide sequence: TGTGCCAGCAGCTTGAATTTGGGGCAGAACTCTGGGGCCAACGTCCTGACTTTC. Protein sequence: CASSLNLGQNSGANVLTF.

This chain joins TRBV2 and TRBJ1-3; D is undetermined. Germline CDR1 is SNHLY and CDR2 is FYNNEI. The CDR3 spans 15 residues. Trimming removed 2 bases at V and 0 bases at J, with 8 bases between. CDR3 amino acids: CASSESIYSGNTIYF. CDR3 sequence (DNA): TGTGCCAGCAGTGAATCTATATACTCTGGAAACACCATATATTTT.

The DNA for the CDR3 is TGTGCCAGCAGCTATTCTCTCCTTTGGGACAGGGGTCAGCCCCAGCATTTT. It translates to CASSYSLLWDRGQPQHF. The rearrangement links TRBV5-8 to TRBJ1-5, with 10 bases aligning to TRBD1. Germline V gene sequence: CDR1 SGHTS, CDR2 YDEGEE. Trimming cost V 3 bases and J 6 bases; bases outside gene matches: 12. The CDR3 loop spans 17 amino acids.

This clone has just a few counts. The V call is TRBV7-2, the J call TRBJ1-3; 8 bases are shared with TRBD1. Germline V gene data show CDR1 as SGHTA and CDR2 as FQGNSA. This CDR3 has 17 amino acids. Trimming took 2 bases from V and 2 from J; bases not matched to a gene: 8. CDR3 in amino acids: CASSLLPWTGTGNTIYF. CDR3 sequence (DNA): TGTGCCAGCAGCTTATTACCGTGGACAGGGACTGGAAACACCATATATTTT. Full variable domain (rest looked up from reference TRBV7-2 and TRBJ1-3): GAGVSQSPSNKVTEKGKDVELRCDPISGHTALYWYRQSLGQGLEFLIYFQGNSAPDKSGLPSDRFSAERTGGSVSTLTIQRTQQEDSAVYLCASSLLPWTGTGNTIYFGEGSWLTVV.